The source of this TCR beta chain is a study of T-cell memory formation after mild COVID-19. Study details: TCR clusters mostly belonged to single donors. Study results and caveats: Most CD4+ clones that shrank were in CM and EM, while CD8+ ones turned up in EMRA. Pre-infection memory carried some responding clones, suggesting that cross-reactive memory joined.

About this clonotype: Antigen: not known.

5'RACE primed at constant segments yielded TCR alpha and TCR beta cDNA libraries bearing sample barcodes and UMIs. Via MiXCR, TCRdb re-called the 5' RACE reads, giving one row per CDR3 protein. The sample has under 250,000 distinct CDR3 sequences, roughly 15% seen once. CDR3 length: 15 residues. Germline loops: CDR1 KGHDR, CDR2 SFDVKD. With 1 base clipped from V and 4 bases from J, the junction kept 2 bases outside the gene matches. The chain recombines TRBV24-1 with TRBJ2-3, with 9 bases matching TRBD1. This TCR was sampled from an adult woman who had mild COVID-19 (a few samples of this study predate the infection). Cell type and time point are not known. Sequenced material: PBMCs or a T cell subset sorted from them (not recorded which). Here the CDR3 reads CATSDFTGGPDTQYF. The CDR3, as DNA: TGTGCCACCAGTGATTTTACAGGGGGCCCAGATACGCAGTATTTT.